This TCR beta chain was documented in a study of monozygotic twins with inflammatory bowel disease. TCRdb reanalyzed the 5' RACE reads, giving one entry per CDR3 protein sequence and no DNA. This sample lists approximately 210,000 distinct CDR3 sequences; its ten largest clones have 6% to 9%. Sequencing input: blood. This sequence was found in a human donor with ulcerative colitis or Crohn's disease, or a healthy co-twin of an affected twin (not recorded which).

The CDR3 loop is CASSFHQGRGDEQFF. J is TRBJ2-1 and V is TRBV12-3 or TRBV12-4; TCRdb returns TRBD2, unconfirmable since there is no DNA. This CDR3 is 15 amino acids long.